This section outlines one T cell receptor beta chain sequence together with its context. No antigen is known for it. The source of the sample is a study of a mutant IDH1 vaccine in newly diagnosed glioma. The protocol was immunoSEQ multiplex PCR, while the TCRdb copy is restricted to in-frame clones and leaves out a portion. The sample carries roughly 62,000 clones, around 89% recorded once. From germline, CDR1 is SGHVS and CDR2 FNYEAQ. This CDR3 region has 13 residues. Trimming pared 5 bases from V and 0 bases from J, leaving 5 bases between. Stated time point: week 11, during vaccination. In the vaccine, a single dose held 300 ug of the mutant IDH1 20-mer peptide, along with topical imiquimod.

This sample comprised PBMCs, obtained from a glioma patient whose treatment included an IDH1 peptide vaccine. The receptor was derived from a middle-aged man with glioma. This rearrangement joins TRBV7-6 to TRBJ1-5; D unclear. The CDR3 here is CASSADSNQPQHF. Here the CDR3 DNA reads TGTGCCAGCAGCGCAGATAGCAATCAGCCCCAGCATTTT. Full variable domain (remainder filled in from reference TRBV7-6 and TRBJ1-5): GAGVSQSPRYKVTKRGQDVALRCDPISGHVSLYWYRQALGQGPEFLTYFNYEAQQDKSGLPNDRFSAERPEGSISTLTIQRTEQRDSAMYRCASSADSNQPQHFGDGTRLSIL.